This T cell receptor beta chain was recovered during a study of CD8 T cells in Susac syndrome. Study-wide background: Intravenous immunoglobulin alone or corticosteroids were being given to patients with Susac syndrome at blood draw, unless they were therapy-naive.

From germline, CDR1 is MNHEY and CDR2 SVGAGI. The V end was cut by 3 bases, the J end by 6 bases, with 17 bases between. This CDR3 contains 15 residues. Random hexamers served to reverse transcribe about 0.45 to 1 ug RNA. TCRdb used MiXCR to reprocess the immunoSEQ multiplex PCR reads, holding one entry per CDR3 protein. The repertoire holds 150,000 or so distinct CDR3 sequences, with about 95% as singletons. Sequencing was done on a sample of CD4+ T cells from PBMCs. This sequence joins TRBV6-5 and TRBJ1-2, with no clear D. This clonotype was sampled from a human donor with Susac syndrome. The CDR3 sequence: CASSYERSPLHGYTF. CDR3 nucleotide sequence: TGTGCCAGCAGTTATGAGAGGTCCCCTCTCCATGGCTACACCTTC.